This is a list of T cell receptor beta chains from one sample in a study of T cells after yellow fever vaccination. MiXCR was run by TCRdb on the 5' RACE reads, yielding one entry per CDR3 protein. The repertoire holds a few hundred thousand distinct CDR3 sequences, with around 4.1% as singletons. The sequencing used PBMCs, collected 5 days after the yellow fever booster vaccination. The receptors originated from a man aged 18 to 30 who received the YFV17D yellow fever vaccine. Both conserved end residues are part of each CDR3. The order of the fields is V gene, J gene, D gene, CDR3 protein. D genes are given only for firm matches.

TRBV5-4,TRBJ2-3,.,CASTKTSGGRTDTQYF
TRBV7-6,TRBJ2-2,.,CASSLVAGGAGELFF
TRBV7-8,TRBJ1-6,.,CASSLVRHGNSPLHF
TRBV5-5,TRBJ1-2,.,CASSGESRDNYGYTF
TRBV27,TRBJ1-5,.,CASRRGVSNQPQHF
TRBV4-1,TRBJ2-7,.,CASSHKQGWEQYF
TRBV20-1,TRBJ2-1,TRBD2,CSARDPAGPYNEQFF
TRBV19,TRBJ1-1,.,CASKSGVMITEAFF
TRBV18,TRBJ2-5,.,CASSPGLGMETQYF
TRBV29-1,TRBJ2-1,TRBD1,CSAEGGRLTDEQFF
TRBV7-9,TRBJ2-5,.,CASGGSGEETQYF
TRBV7-9,TRBJ2-3,.,CASSFSSPGLPGSDTQYF
TRBV5-1,TRBJ2-2,TRBD1,CASSPRQGSSGELFF
TRBV15,TRBJ2-5,.,CATSRVGETQYF
TRBV12-3/TRBV12-4,TRBJ2-3,.,CASSLGDTQYF
TRBV19,TRBJ2-2,.,CASMARPGELFF
TRBV4-3,TRBJ2-1,.,CASSQDPEAAGVDEQFF
TRBV7-3,TRBJ1-1,.,CASSAQQVPMNTEAFF
TRBV21-1,TRBJ2-7,.,CASGGEAVTTYEQYF
TRBV6-2/TRBV6-3,TRBJ2-5,TRBD2,CASSNFGRGQETQYF
TRBV5-1,TRBJ2-1,TRBD2,CASSFGLAGYNEQFF
TRBV7-2,TRBJ1-2,TRBD1,CASSHGQGHGYTF
TRBV20-1,TRBJ2-5,.,CSARDFRDPSQETQYF
TRBV6-2/TRBV6-3,TRBJ2-5,.,CASERTRQETQYF
TRBV14,TRBJ2-3,.,CASSQVGAALRGTQYF
TRBV5-1,TRBJ2-7,.,CASSLHDGSSYEQYF
TRBV6-5,TRBJ1-2,.,CASSSPLGDGYTF
TRBV6-1,TRBJ2-2,TRBD1,CASRTGSGTGELFF
TRBV6-5,TRBJ1-5,TRBD1,CASSYLRQGNQHF
TRBV24-1,TRBJ2-4,.,CATSDDRDIQYF
TRBV3-1,TRBJ1-5,.,CASSQGAGMNQPQHF
TRBV18,TRBJ2-3,.,CASSPRGGDTQYF
TRBV7-2,TRBJ1-2,TRBD1,CASSAGQAYGYTF
TRBV4-1,TRBJ2-2,TRBD1,CASSRHGTGGTGELFF
TRBV14,TRBJ2-1,TRBD2,CASSQDRLAGWDEQFF
TRBV4-1,TRBJ2-2,TRBD1,CASSLRDRGRDTGELFF
TRBV15,TRBJ2-3,TRBD1,CATSIQGAQTDTQYF
TRBV5-5,TRBJ1-5,TRBD1,CASSLEYVGTGNNQPQHF
TRBV21-1,TRBJ2-1,.,CASSAGGGRPFYNEQFF